These 14 T cell receptor beta chains originate from one sample sequenced in a study of control samples from healthy donors and cancer patients. Here immunoSEQ multiplex PCR was the method, and the copy in TCRdb shows in-frame clones only, minus some. The sample yields more than 65,000 clones, roughly 90% seen once. Sequences were obtained from PBMCs. The source is a woman aged 60-75 years with head and neck cancer.

This clone is a singleton in its sample. V gene TRBV7-2 combines with J gene TRBJ1-5; 10 nucleotides line up with TRBD1. The V and J ends lost 3 bases and 7 bases, in that order; junction bases with no gene match: 9. Germline-derived CDR1 and CDR2 are SGHTA and FQGNSA. CDR3 length equals 16 residues. The CDR3, as DNA: TGTGCCAGCAGCTTTGCCCTGGGACAGGGGCTACAGCCCCAGCATTTT. This sequence encodes CASSFALGQGLQPQHF.

The chain carries TRBV4-2 and TRBJ2-3; D may be TRBD1 or TRBD2 (5 bases each). Germline loops: CDR1 LGHNA, CDR2 YNFKEQ. The CDR3 sequence is 18 residues long. V was cut by 5 bases and J by 1 base, with 22 bases left in between. The CDR3 sequence: CASSTFTGAPRGTDTQYF. In DNA form, the CDR3 reads TGTGCCAGCAGCACTTTTACCGGGGCCCCAAGGGGCACAGATACGCAGTATTTT.

The J gene is TRBJ2-2, the V gene TRBV12-5, with 8 nucleotides matching TRBD1. CDR1 and CDR2 from the germline V gene are LGHNT and FRNRAP. The CDR3 runs to 15 residues. The V and J ends lost 4 bases and 3 bases, in that order; junction bases with no gene match: 4. The CDR3 reads CASGSGQGDTGELFF. In DNA, the CDR3 is TGTGCTAGTGGTTCAGGACAGGGAGACACCGGGGAGCTGTTTTTT.

The count of this clone is one. V usage is TRBV5-1 and J usage is TRBJ2-7; 7 bases agree with TRBD1. J lost 2 bases, V lost 0 bases, and 2 bases had no gene match. Germline-derived CDR1 and CDR2 are SGHRS and YFSETQ. CDR3 length equals 14 residues. In DNA form, the CDR3 reads TGCGCCAGCAGCTTGGCGCAGGGGGCCTACGAGCAGTACTTC. Protein: CASSLAQGAYEQYF.

The rearrangement joins TRBV5-5 to TRBJ2-7; D is unresolved. Trimming left V 4 bases short and J 3 bases short, with 8 bases between. Germline values: CDR1 SGHKS, CDR2 YYEKEE (reference sequence). This CDR3 is built from 12 residues. CDR3 DNA sequence: TGTGCCAGCAGCCCTAACTACTACGAGCAGTACTTC. Amino acid sequence: CASSPNYYEQYF. Filled out from reference TRBV5-5 and TRBJ2-7, the complete variable domain reads DAGVTQSPTHLIKTRGQQVTLRCSPISGHKSVSWYQQVLGQGPQFIFQYYEKEERGRGNFPDRFSARQFPNYSSELNVNALLLGDSALYLCASSPNYYEQYFGPGTRLTVT.

This clone was detected only once. For the CDR3, the DNA is TGTGCCAGTAGTATCGCCAGCGGGAGGGCCTCCGGGGAGCTGTTTTTT. Its translation is CASSIASGRASGELFF. V gene TRBV19 combines with J gene TRBJ2-2; 10 nucleotides match TRBD2. The V segment lost 3 bases and the J segment 6 bases; nucleotides outside the gene matches: 7. This CDR3 spans 16 amino acids. CDR1 LNHDA and CDR2 SQIVND come from the germline V gene (reference sequence).

In DNA, the CDR3 is TGTGCCAGCAGCCCAAACCCGCCCCAGGGAGGTGGACAGCCCCAGCATTTT. Its protein product is CASSPNPPQGGGQPQHF. The chain carries TRBV7-2 and TRBJ1-5; weak D call: TRBD1 (5 bases). The germline gives CDR1 SGHTA, CDR2 FQGNSA. V shed 5 bases and J shed 7 bases, with 24 bases lying between them. CDR3 size: 17 residues.

The chain couples TRBV9 to TRBJ2-1, with 9 bases fitting TRBD1. J gave up 7 bases and V 3 bases, and 11 bases lay outside the gene matches. The CDR3 contains 16 residues. The germline V gene encodes CDR1 SGDLS and CDR2 YYNGEE. For the CDR3, the DNA is TGTGCCAGCAGCGGACCCGGGACAGGGACCGCTAATGAGCAGTTCTTC. Translation: CASSGPGTGTANEQFF.

The DNA for the CDR3 is TGTGCCAGCAGCCAGAGGCAGGGGGCTGAGACCCAGTACTTC. Translation: CASSQRQGAETQYF. The chain recombines TRBV3-1 (or the pseudogene TRBV3-2) with TRBJ2-5; 8 nucleotides align to TRBD1. The CDR3 is 14 amino acids. Germline V lookup: CDR1 LGHDT, CDR2 YNNKEL (reference sequence). V lost 3 bases and J lost 5; bases outside the gene matches: 5.

CDR3 in amino acids: CASSPDGRNTGELFF. In DNA, the CDR3 is TGCGCCAGCAGCCCCGACGGACGTAACACCGGGGAGCTGTTTTTT. This chain links TRBV5-1 with TRBJ2-2; D is undetermined. The CDR3 is 15 amino acids. Per germline, CDR1 SGHRS and CDR2 YFSETQ. Trimming left V 4 bases short and J 2 bases short, with 12 bases between.

The chain has TRBV6-2 or TRBV6-3 and TRBJ2-2, with D unresolved. This CDR3 spans 13 amino acids. The V and J ends lost 6 bases and 2 bases respectively, with 7 bases between them. The V gene's germline CDR1 is MNHEY and CDR2 SVGEGT. CDR3 sequence (DNA): TGTGCCAGCAGCCGAGTTAACACCGGGGAGCTGTTTTTT. This gives the protein CASSRVNTGELFF.

This clone was seen just once. V usage is TRBV28 and J usage is TRBJ1-2; a possible D gene is TRBD1 (5 bases). The CDR3 consists of 19 residues. CDR1 is MDHEN and CDR2 is SYDVKM in the germline V gene. V dropped 5 bases and J dropped 6 bases, with 31 bases sitting between them. Here the CDR3 reads CASSTTGPWAGPTYDGYTF. CDR3 coding DNA: TGTGCCAGCAGTACCACGGGTCCCTGGGCAGGGCCCACCTACGATGGCTACACCTTC.

The V gene is TRBV7-8, the J gene TRBJ1-4; D might be TRBD1 (5 bases). CDR1 is SGHVS and CDR2 is FQNEAQ in the germline V gene. Trimming took 3 bases from V and 8 from J, leaving 19 bases between them. The CDR3 has 16 residues. CDR3 sequence: CASSFQETRAGEKLFF. The CDR3, as DNA: TGTGCCAGCAGCTTCCAAGAAACCAGGGCGGGAGAAAAACTGTTTTTT.

This sequence joins TRBV25-1 and TRBJ1-2; 7 nucleotides agree with TRBD1. This CDR3 is built from 14 residues. V gave up 2 bases and J gave up 4 bases; unmatched junction bases: 4. Germline CDR1 is MGHDK and CDR2 is SYGVNS. The CDR3 protein is CASSEPGQSYGYTF. DNA of the CDR3: TGTGCCAGCAGTGAACCGGGACAGTCCTATGGCTACACCTTC.